The rows below give T cell receptor beta chains drawn from one sample of a study of cytomegalovirus exposure and HLA in healthy donors. TCRdb keeps only in-frame clones here, not all; method: immunoSEQ multiplex PCR. This table has about 90,000 clones, approximately 84% appearing once. What was sequenced was PBMCs. The receptors were sampled from a man aged 18 to 29 in good health and CMV-seronegative. The CDR3 runs from the conserved cysteine through the conserved F or W. D genes are given only for firm matches. Some rows mark clone size as missing; the rest say once, few, many or name a class of expanded clone.

J gene | V gene | D gene | clone size | CDR3 DNA | CDR3 protein
TRBJ1-2 | TRBV5-1 | NA | NA | TGCGCCAGCAGCTGGGGGGATGGCTACACCTTC | CASSWGDGYTF
TRBJ2-1 | TRBV6-6 | TRBD2 | NA | TGTGCCAGCAGTCGAGGACTAGCGAAGCAGTTCTTC | CASSRGLAKQFF
TRBJ2-5 | TRBV5-4 | NA | NA | TGTGCCAGCAGCGCGGGCCTCCTTCTATACCAAGAGACCCAGTACTTC | CASSAGLLLYQETQYF
TRBJ2-3 | TRBV7-6 | TRBD2 | NA | TGTGCCAGCAGCTTAGGGACTAGCGGGTTCACAGATACGCAGTATTTT | CASSLGTSGFTDTQYF
TRBJ2-1 | TRBV6-4 | TRBD2 | NA | TGTGCCAGCAGTGACCTAGCGGGAGGGATCGATGAGCAGTTCTTC | CASSDLAGGIDEQFF
TRBJ2-2 | TRBV12-5 | NA | NA | TGTGCTAGTGGTTTGGGTTACCCGGTCGGGGAGCTGTTTTTT | CASGLGYPVGELFF
TRBJ2-6 | TRBV5-1 | TRBD1 | NA | TGCGCCAGCAGTCGGGACAGGGTCTCTGGGGCCAACGTCCTGACTTTC | CASSRDRVSGANVLTF
TRBJ1-2 | TRBV7-9 | TRBD1 | NA | TGTGCCAGCAGCTCCCCAGGGGGGAACTATGGCTACACCTTC | CASSSPGGNYGYTF
TRBJ2-5 | TRBV30 | TRBD2 | NA | TGTGCCTGGAGTCGACTAGCGGGAGAGACCCAGTACTTC | CAWSRLAGETQYF
TRBJ1-2 | TRBV29-1 | NA | NA | TGCAGCGTTGATGGGGCAGCGCGCTATGGCTACACCTTC | CSVDGAARYGYTF
TRBJ1-1 | TRBV7-9 | TRBD1 | few | TGTGCCAGCAGCCCGGGACAGGGTTGGGACACTGAAGCTTTCTTT | CASSPGQGWDTEAFF
TRBJ2-1 | TRBV10-3 | TRBD1 | NA | TGTGCCATCAGTGAAGGGACAGGGGGCAGAGATGAGCAGTTCTTC | CAISEGTGGRDEQFF
TRBJ1-6 | TRBV7-2 | NA | NA | TGTGCCAGCAGCCTCAGGAACAGTAATTCACCCCTCCACTTT | CASSLRNSNSPLHF
TRBJ1-2 | TRBV9 | TRBD1 | NA | TGTGCCAGCAGCGTTGGGACAGGGAGCTATGGCTACACCTTC | CASSVGTGSYGYTF
TRBJ1-4 | TRBV18 | NA | NA | TGTGCCAGCTCACCGTCCGGGACAACCGATGAAAAACTGTTTTTT | CASSPSGTTDEKLFF
TRBJ2-3 | TRBV11-2 | TRBD1 | few | TGTGCCAGCAGCTCACGGGGACAGACCCTCACAGATACGCAGTATTTT | CASSSRGQTLTDTQYF
TRBJ1-1 | TRBV11-2 | NA | NA | TGTGCCAGCAGCTTAGTCAGGGTTGCGGACACTGAAGCTTTCTTT | CASSLVRVADTEAFF
TRBJ2-2 | TRBV5-6 | TRBD2 | NA | TGTGCCAGCAGCCCGGGACTAGCAAGGAACACCGGGGAGCTGTTTTTT | CASSPGLARNTGELFF